This paragraph covers one T cell receptor beta chain sequence. Its specificity is not known. Other nucleotide sequences from this sample produce the same CDR3. This sample is drawn from a study of shared clonotypes between healthy human individuals. Study outcomes and limitations: Sequencing depth was expected to influence donor clonotype sharing. Genetic and exposure-history diversity was limited by the small donor number.

This CDR3 comprises 12 residues. CDR1 is SGDLS and CDR2 is YYNGEE in the germline V gene. V lost 0 bases to trimming and J lost 8 bases, with 5 bases between them. The assay ran at deep level. Tens of thousands of T cell genomes (about 0.2 ug DNA) went into each sorted-subset replicate. Some clones are missing from TCRdb's copy, which holds only in-frame ones; the method was immunoSEQ multiplex PCR. The sample holds 2 million to 2.5 million clones, 95% seen once. The source is a man between 18 and 35 years old in good health. The chain couples TRBV9 to TRBJ2-2; unclear D gene. The sample comprised naive CD4+ T cells sorted from blood. Subset indicated: CD45RA+ positively selected. CDR3 residues: CASSVAPGELFF. DNA for the CDR3: TGTGCCAGCAGCGTAGCTCCAGGGGAGCTGTTTTTT. The full variable domain, rest sourced from reference TRBV9 and TRBJ2-2, is DSGVTQTPKHLITATGQRVTLRCSPRSGDLSVYWYQQSLDQGLQFLIQYYNGEERAKGNILERFSAQQFPDLHSELNLSSLELGDSALYFCASSVAPGELFFGEGSRLTVL.